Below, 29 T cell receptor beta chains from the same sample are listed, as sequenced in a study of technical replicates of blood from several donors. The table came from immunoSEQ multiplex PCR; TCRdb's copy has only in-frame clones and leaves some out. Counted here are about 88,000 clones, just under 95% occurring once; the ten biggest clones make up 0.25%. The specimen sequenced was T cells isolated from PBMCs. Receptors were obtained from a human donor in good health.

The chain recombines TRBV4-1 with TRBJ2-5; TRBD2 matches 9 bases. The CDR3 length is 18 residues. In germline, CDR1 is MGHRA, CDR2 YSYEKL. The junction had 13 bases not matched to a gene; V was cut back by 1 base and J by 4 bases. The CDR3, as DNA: TGCGCCAGCAGCCAAGGAGATAGCGGGGGCCAGCTGGGAGAGACCCAGTACTTC. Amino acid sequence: CASSQGDSGGQLGETQYF.

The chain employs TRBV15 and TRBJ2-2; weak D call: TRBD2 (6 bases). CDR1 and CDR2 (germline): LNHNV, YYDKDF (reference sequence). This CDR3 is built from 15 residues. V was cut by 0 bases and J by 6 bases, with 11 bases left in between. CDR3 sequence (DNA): TGTGCCACCAGCAGAGATCGGGGGTCCGCCGGGGAGCTGTTTTTT. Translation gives CATSRDRGSAGELFF.

The CDR3 is CASSATGTSGYNEQFF. In DNA form, the CDR3 reads TGTGCCAGCAGCGCGACCGGGACTAGCGGCTACAATGAGCAGTTCTTC. The genes are TRBV2 and TRBJ2-1; 11 bases line up with TRBD2. Germline CDR1 reads SNHLY; CDR2 reads FYNNEI. Germline trimming cut 6 bases from V and 3 bases from J; bases unmatched to any gene: 7. This CDR3 region has 16 residues.

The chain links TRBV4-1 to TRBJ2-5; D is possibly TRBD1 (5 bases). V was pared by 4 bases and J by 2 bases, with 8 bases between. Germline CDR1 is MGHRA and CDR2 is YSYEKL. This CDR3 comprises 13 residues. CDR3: CASSLQVQETQYF. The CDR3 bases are TGCGCCAGCAGCCTACAGGTTCAAGAGACCCAGTACTTC.

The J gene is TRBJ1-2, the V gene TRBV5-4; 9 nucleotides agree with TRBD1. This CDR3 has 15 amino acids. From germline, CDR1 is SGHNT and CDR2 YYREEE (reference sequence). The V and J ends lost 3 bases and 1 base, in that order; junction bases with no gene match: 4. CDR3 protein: CASSSDRGVNYGYTF. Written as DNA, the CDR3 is TGTGCCAGCAGCTCCGACAGGGGGGTTAACTATGGCTACACCTTC. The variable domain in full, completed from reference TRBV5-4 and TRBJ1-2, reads ETGVTQSPTHLIKTRGQQVTLRCSSQSGHNTVSWYQQALGQGPQFIFQYYREEENGRGNFPPRFSGLQFPNYSSELNVNALELDDSALYLCASSSDRGVNYGYTFGSGTRLTVV.

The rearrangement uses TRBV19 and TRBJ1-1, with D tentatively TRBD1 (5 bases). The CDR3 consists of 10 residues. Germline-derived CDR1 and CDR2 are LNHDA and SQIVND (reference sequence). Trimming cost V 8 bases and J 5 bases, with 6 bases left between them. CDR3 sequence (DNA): TGTGCCAGTCGGGGGACTGAAGCTTTCTTT. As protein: CASRGTEAFF.

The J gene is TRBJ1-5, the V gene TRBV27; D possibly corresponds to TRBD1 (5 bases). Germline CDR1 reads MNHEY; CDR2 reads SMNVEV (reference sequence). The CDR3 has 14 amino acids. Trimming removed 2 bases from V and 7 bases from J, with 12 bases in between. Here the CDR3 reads CASSLTRVEQPQHF. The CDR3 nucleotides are TGTGCCAGCAGTTTAACCAGGGTTGAACAGCCCCAGCATTTT.

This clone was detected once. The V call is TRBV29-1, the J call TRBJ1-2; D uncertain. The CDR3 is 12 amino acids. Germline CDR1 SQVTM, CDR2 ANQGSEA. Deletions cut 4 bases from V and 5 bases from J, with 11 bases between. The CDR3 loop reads CSVARLEYGYTF. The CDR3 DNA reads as TGCAGCGTTGCCCGTCTAGAATATGGCTACACCTTC. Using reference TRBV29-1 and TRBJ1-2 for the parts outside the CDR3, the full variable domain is SAVISQKPSRDICQRGTSLTIQCQVDSQVTMMFWYRQQPGQSLTLIATANQGSEATYESGFVIDKFPISRPNLTFSTLTVSNMSPEDSSIYLCSVARLEYGYTFGSGTRLTVV.

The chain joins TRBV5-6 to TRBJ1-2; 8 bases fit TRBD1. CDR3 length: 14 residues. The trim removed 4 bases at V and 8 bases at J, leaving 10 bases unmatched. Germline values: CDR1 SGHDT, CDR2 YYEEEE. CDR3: CASSTGGFRQGYTF. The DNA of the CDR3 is TGTGCCAGCAGCACAGGGGGTTTTCGTCAAGGCTACACCTTC.

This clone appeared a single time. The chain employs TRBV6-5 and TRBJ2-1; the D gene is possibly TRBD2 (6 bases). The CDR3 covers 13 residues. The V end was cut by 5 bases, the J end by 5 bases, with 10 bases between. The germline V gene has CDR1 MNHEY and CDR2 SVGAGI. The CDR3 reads CASSDRLDNEQFF. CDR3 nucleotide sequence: TGTGCCAGCAGTGATAGACTAGACAATGAGCAGTTCTTC.

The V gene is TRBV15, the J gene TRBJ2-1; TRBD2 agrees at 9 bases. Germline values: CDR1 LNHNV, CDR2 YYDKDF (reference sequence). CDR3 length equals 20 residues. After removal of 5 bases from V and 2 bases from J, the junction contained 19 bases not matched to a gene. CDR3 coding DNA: TGTGCCACCAGCGGAACTTCCTCGGCGGGAGGGGGTTTAGCCTACAATGAGCAGTTCTTC. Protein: CATSGTSSAGGGLAYNEQFF.

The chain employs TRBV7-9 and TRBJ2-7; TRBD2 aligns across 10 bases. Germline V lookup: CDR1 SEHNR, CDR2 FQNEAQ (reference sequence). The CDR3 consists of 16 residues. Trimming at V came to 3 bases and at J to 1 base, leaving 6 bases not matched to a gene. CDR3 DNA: TGTGCCAGCAGCTTTGTCGGACTAGCGGATTCCTACGAGCAGTACTTC. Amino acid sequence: CASSFVGLADSYEQYF.

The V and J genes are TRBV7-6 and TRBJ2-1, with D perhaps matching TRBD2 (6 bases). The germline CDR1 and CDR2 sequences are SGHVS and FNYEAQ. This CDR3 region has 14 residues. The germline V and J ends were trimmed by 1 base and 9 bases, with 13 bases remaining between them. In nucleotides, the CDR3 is TGTGCCAGCAGCTTAGGGGGACTTTTAGCTGAGCAGTTCTTC. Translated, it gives CASSLGGLLAEQFF.

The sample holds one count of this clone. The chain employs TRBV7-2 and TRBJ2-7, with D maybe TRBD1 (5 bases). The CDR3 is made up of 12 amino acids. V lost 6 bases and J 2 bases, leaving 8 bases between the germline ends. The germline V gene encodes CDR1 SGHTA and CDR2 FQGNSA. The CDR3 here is CASSFRAYEQYF. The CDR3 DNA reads TGTGCCAGCAGTTTCAGGGCCTACGAGCAGTACTTC.

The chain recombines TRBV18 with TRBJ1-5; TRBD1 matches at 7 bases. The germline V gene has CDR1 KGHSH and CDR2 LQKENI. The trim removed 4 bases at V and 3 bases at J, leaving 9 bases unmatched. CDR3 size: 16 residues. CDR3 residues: CASSLGDRALNQPQHF. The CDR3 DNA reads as TGTGCCAGCTCACTCGGGGACAGAGCCCTCAATCAGCCCCAGCATTTT.

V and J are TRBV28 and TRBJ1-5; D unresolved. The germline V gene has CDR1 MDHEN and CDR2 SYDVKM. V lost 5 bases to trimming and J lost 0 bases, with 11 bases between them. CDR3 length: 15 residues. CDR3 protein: CASSEAGISNQPQHF. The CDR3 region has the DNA TGTGCCAGCAGTGAGGCCGGGATTAGCAATCAGCCCCAGCATTTT. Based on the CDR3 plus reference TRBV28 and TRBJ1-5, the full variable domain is DVKVTQSSRYLVKRTGEKVFLECVQDMDHENMFWYRQDPGLGLRLIYFSYDVKMKEKGDIPEGYSVSREKKERFSLILESASTNQTSMYLCASSEAGISNQPQHFGDGTRLSIL.

CDR3 region: CASRLGNTYEQYF. Here the CDR3 DNA reads TGTGCCAGCAGACTAGGGAACACCTACGAGCAGTACTTC. The chain uses TRBV25-1 and TRBJ2-7; D might be TRBD2 (5 bases). From germline, CDR1 is MGHDK and CDR2 SYGVNS. Between the trimmed V and J ends, which lost 6 bases and 2 bases, there was a span of 11 bases. The CDR3 sequence is 13 residues long.

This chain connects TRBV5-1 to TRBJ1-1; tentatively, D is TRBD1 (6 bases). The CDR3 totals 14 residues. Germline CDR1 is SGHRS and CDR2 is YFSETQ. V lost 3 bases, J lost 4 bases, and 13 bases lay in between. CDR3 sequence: CASSSQGFGTEAFF. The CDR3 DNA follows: TGCGCCAGCAGCTCGCAGGGGTTCGGCACTGAAGCTTTCTTT.

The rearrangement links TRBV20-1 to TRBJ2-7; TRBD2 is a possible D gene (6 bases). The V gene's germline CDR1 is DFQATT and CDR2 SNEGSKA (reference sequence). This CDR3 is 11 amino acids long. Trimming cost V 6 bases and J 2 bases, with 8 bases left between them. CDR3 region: CSARLAYEQYF. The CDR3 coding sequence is TGCAGTGCGAGACTAGCCTACGAGCAGTACTTC.

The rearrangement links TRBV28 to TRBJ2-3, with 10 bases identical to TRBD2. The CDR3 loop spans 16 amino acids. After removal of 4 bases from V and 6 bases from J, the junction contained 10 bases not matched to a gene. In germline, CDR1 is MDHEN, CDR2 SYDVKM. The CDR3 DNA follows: TGTGCCAGCAGTTCGGGGGGGGCTAGCGGGAGTGATACGCAGTATTTT. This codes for CASSSGGASGSDTQYF.

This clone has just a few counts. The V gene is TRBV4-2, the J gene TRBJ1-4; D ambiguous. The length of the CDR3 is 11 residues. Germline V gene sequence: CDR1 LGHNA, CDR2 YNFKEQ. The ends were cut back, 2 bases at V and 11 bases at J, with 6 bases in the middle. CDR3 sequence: CASSQNTKLFF. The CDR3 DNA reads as TGTGCCAGCAGCCAAAACACCAAACTGTTTTTT.

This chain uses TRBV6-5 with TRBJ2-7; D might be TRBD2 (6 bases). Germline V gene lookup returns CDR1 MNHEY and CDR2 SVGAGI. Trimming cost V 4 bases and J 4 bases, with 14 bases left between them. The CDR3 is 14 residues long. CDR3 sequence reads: CASSSSLATYEQYF. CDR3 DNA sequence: TGTGCCAGCAGTTCCTCCCTAGCGACGTACGAGCAGTACTTC.

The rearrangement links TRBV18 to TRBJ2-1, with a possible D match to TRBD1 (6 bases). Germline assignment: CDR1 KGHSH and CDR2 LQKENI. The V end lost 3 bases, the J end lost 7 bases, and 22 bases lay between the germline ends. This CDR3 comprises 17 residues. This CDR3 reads CASSPEPVQGRGNEQFF. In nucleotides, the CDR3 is TGTGCCAGCTCACCGGAACCGGTACAGGGCCGGGGTAATGAGCAGTTCTTC.

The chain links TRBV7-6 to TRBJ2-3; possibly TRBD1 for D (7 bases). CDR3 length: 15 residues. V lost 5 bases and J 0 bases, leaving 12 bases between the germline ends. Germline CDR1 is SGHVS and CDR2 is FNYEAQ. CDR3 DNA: TGTGCCAGCAGCCGGAGGGGGCCGAGCACAGATACGCAGTATTTT. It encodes CASSRRGPSTDTQYF. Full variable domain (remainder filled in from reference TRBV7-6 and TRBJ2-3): GAGVSQSPRYKVTKRGQDVALRCDPISGHVSLYWYRQALGQGPEFLTYFNYEAQQDKSGLPNDRFSAERPEGSISTLTIQRTEQRDSAMYRCASSRRGPSTDTQYFGPGTRLTVL.

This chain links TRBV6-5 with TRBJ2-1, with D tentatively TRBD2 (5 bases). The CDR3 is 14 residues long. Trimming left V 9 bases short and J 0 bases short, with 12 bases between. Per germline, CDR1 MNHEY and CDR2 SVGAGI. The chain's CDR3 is CARWGRDSYNEQFF. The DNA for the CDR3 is TGTGCCAGGTGGGGTCGGGACTCCTACAATGAGCAGTTCTTC.

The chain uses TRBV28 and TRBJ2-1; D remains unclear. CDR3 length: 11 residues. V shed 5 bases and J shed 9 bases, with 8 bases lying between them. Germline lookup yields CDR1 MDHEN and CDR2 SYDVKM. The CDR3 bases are TGTGCCAGCAGTCGAGCCCGTGAGCAGTTCTTC. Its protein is CASSRAREQFF.

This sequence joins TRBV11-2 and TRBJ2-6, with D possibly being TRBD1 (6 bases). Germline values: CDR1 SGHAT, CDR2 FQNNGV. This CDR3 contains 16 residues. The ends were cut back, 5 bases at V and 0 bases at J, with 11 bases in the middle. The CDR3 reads CASSRTAGSGANVLTF. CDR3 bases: TGTGCCAGCAGCCGGACAGCCGGCTCTGGGGCCAACGTCCTGACTTTC.

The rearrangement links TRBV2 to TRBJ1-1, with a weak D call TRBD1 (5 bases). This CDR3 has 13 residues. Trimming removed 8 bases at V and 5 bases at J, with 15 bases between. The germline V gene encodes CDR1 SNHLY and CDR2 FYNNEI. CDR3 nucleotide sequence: TGTGCCAGCCCGGGTAAGGGGCGGACTGAAGCTTTCTTT. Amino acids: CASPGKGRTEAFF.

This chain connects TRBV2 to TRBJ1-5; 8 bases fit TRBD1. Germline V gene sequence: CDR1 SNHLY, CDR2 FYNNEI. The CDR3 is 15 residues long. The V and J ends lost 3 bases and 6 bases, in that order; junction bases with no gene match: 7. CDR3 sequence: CASSDPQGEGQPQHF. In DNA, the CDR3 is TGTGCCAGCAGTGACCCACAGGGGGAGGGTCAGCCCCAGCATTTT. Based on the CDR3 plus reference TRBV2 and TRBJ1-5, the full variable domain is EPEVTQTPSHQVTQMGQEVILRCVPISNHLYFYWYRQILGQKVEFLVSFYNNEISEKSEIFDDQFSVERPDGSNFTLKIRSTKLEDSAMYFCASSDPQGEGQPQHFGDGTRLSIL.